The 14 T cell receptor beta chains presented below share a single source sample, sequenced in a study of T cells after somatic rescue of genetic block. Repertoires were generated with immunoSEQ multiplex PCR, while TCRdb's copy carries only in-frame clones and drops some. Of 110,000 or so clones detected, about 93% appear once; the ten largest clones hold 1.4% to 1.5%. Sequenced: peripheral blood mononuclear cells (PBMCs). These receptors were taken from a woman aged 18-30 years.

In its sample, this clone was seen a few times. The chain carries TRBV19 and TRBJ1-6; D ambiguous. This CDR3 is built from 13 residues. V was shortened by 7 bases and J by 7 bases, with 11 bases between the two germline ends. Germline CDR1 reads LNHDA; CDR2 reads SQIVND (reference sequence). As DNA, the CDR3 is TGTGCCAGTACTGGGAGATCCAATTCACCCCTCCACTTT. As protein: CASTGRSNSPLHF.

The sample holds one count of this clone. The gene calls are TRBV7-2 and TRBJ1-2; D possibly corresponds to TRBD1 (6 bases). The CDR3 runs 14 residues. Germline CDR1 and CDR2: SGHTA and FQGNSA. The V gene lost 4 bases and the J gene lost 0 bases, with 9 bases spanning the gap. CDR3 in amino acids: CASSSGTTNYGYTF. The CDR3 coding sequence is TGTGCCAGCAGCTCTGGGACAACTAACTATGGCTACACCTTC.

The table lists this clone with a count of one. CDR3 nucleotide sequence: TGCGCCAGCAGCCGACAGGGGGCGCCCCACGAGCAGTACTTC. This codes for CASSRQGAPHEQYF. This chain links TRBV5-1 with TRBJ2-7; 10 nucleotides match TRBD1. The CDR3 totals 14 residues. The germline CDR1 and CDR2 sequences are SGHRS and YFSETQ. V dropped 4 bases and J dropped 5; count of bases not matched to a gene: 6.

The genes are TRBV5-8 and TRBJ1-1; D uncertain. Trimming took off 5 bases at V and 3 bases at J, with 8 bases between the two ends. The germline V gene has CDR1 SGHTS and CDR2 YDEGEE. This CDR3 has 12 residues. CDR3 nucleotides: TGTGCCAGCAGATTTAAACACACTGAAGCTTTCTTT. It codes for CASRFKHTEAFF.

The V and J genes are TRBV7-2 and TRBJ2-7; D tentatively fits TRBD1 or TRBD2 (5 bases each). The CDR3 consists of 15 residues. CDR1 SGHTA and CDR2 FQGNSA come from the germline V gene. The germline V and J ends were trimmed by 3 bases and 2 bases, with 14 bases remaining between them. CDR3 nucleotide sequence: TGTGCCAGCAGCTTGGCCGGGGACCCAACCTACGAGCAGTACTTC. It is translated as CASSLAGDPTYEQYF.

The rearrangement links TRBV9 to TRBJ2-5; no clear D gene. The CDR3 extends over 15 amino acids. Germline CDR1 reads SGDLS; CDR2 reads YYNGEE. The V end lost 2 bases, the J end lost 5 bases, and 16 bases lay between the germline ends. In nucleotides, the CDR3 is TGTGCCAGCAGCGTCACGCCCGGGCTAGGGGAGACCCAGTACTTC. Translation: CASSVTPGLGETQYF. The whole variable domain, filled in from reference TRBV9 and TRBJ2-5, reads DSGVTQTPKHLITATGQRVTLRCSPRSGDLSVYWYQQSLDQGLQFLIQYYNGEERAKGNILERFSAQQFPDLHSELNLSSLELGDSALYFCASSVTPGLGETQYFGPGTRLLVL.

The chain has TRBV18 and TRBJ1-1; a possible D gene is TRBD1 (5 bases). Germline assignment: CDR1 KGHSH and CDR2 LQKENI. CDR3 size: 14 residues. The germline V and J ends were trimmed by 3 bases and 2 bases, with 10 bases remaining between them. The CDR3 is CASSPQGGNTEAFF. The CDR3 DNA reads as TGTGCCAGCTCACCCCAGGGAGGCAACACTGAAGCTTTCTTT.

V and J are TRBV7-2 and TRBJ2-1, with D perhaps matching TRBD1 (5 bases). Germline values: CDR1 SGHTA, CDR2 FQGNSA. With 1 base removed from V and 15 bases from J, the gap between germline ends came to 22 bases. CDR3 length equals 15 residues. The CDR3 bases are TGTGCCAGCAGCTTAGGGTTATCTTATCAGGGCTCATCGTTCTTC. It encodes CASSLGLSYQGSSFF.

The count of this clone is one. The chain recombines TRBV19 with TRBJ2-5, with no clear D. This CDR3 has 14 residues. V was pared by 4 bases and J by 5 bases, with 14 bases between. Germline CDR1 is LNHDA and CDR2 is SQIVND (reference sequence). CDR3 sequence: CASSSRVSRETQYF. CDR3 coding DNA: TGTGCCAGTAGTAGCCGGGTATCTCGGGAGACCCAGTACTTC.

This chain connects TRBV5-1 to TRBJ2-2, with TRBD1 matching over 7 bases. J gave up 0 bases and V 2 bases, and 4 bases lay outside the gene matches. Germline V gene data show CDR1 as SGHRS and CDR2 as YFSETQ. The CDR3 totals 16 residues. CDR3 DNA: TGCGCCAGCAGCTTATCCGGGACAGCGAACACCGGGGAGCTGTTTTTT. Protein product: CASSLSGTANTGELFF.

Here the CDR3 DNA reads TGTGCCAGTAGTCCGTTGCAGAGCAATGAGCAGTTCTTC. Its protein is CASSPLQSNEQFF. The rearrangement joins TRBV19 to TRBJ2-1, with D uncertain. In germline, CDR1 is LNHDA, CDR2 SQIVND (reference sequence). The CDR3 runs 13 residues. Trimming shortened V by 5 bases and J by 6 bases, and 11 bases separated the two germline ends.

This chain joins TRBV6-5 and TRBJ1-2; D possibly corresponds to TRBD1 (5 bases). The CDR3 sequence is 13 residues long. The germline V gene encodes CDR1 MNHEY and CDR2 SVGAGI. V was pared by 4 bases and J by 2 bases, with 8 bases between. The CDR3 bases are TGTGCCAGCAGTTGGGACGGGAACTATGGCTACACCTTC. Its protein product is CASSWDGNYGYTF.

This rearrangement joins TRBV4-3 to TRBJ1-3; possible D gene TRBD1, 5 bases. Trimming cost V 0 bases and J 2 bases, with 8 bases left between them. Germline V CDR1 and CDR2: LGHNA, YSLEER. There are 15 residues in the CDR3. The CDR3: CASSQDQGPGNTIYF. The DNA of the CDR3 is TGCGCCAGCAGCCAAGATCAGGGTCCTGGAAACACCATATATTTT.

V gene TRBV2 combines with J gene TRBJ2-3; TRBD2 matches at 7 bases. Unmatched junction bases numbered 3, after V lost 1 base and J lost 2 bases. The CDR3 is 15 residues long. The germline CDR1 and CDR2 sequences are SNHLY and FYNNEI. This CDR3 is CASSEGLAVTDTQYF. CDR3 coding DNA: TGTGCCAGCAGTGAAGGGCTAGCGGTCACAGATACGCAGTATTTT.